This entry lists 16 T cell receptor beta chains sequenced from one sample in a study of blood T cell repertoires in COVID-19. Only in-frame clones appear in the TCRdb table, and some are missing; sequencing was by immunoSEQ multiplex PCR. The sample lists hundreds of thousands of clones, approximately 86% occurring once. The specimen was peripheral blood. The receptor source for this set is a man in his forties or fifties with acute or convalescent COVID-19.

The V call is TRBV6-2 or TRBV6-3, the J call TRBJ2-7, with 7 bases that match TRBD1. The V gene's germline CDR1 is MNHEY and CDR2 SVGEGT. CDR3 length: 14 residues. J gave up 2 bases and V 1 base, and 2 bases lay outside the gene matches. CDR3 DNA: TGTGCCAGCAGTTACTTGACAGGGACCTACGAGCAGTACTTC. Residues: CASSYLTGTYEQYF.

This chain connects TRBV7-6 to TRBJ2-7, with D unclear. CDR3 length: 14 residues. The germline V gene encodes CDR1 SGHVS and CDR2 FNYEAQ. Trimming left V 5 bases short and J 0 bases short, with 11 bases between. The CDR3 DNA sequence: TGTGCCAGCAGCCCCTTGTCCAGCTCCTACGAGCAGTACTTC. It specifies CASSPLSSSYEQYF.

This CDR3 reads CASSPRTSGTDTQYF. CDR3 nucleotides: TGTGCCAGCAGCCCGCGGACTAGCGGCACAGATACGCAGTATTTT. The genes are TRBV6-6 and TRBJ2-3, with 9 bases fitting TRBD2. This CDR3 spans 15 amino acids. V was pared by 6 bases and J by 1 base, with 5 bases of the junction left unmatched. Germline V gene data show CDR1 as MNHNY and CDR2 as SVGAGI (reference sequence).

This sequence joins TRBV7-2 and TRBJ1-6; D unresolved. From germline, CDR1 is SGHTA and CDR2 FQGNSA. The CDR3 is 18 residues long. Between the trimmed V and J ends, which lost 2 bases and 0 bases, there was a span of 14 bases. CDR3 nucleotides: TGTGCCAGCAGCTTACCTCGGCGGGCGAGCTCCTATAATTCACCCCTCCACTTT. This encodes CASSLPRRASSYNSPLHF.

CDR3 sequence (DNA): TGTGCCAGCGCAGGGAAAGAAGGCAATCAGCCCCAGCATTTT. It specifies CASAGKEGNQPQHF. V is TRBV2 and J is TRBJ1-5, with a possible D match to TRBD1 (5 bases). The CDR3 has 14 amino acids. In germline, CDR1 is SNHLY, CDR2 FYNNEI. V was pared by 8 bases and J by 2 bases, with 13 bases between. The full variable domain, its missing parts supplied by reference TRBV2 and TRBJ1-5, is EPEVTQTPSHQVTQMGQEVILRCVPISNHLYFYWYRQILGQKVEFLVSFYNNEISEKSEIFDDQFSVERPDGSNFTLKIRSTKLEDSAMYFCASAGKEGNQPQHFGDGTRLSIL.

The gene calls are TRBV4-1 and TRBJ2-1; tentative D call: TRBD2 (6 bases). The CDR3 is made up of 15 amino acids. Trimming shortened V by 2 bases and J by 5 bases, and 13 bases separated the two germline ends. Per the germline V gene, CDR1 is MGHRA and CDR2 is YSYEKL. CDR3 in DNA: TGCGCCAGCAGCCAACAGGTCCGCGGGAACAATGAGCAGTTCTTC. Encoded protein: CASSQQVRGNNEQFF.

CDR3 amino acids: CASRRRQGAEKLFF. The CDR3 DNA sequence: TGTGCCAGCAGACGTCGACAGGGGGCTGAAAAACTGTTTTTT. The J gene is TRBJ1-4, the V gene TRBV27, with TRBD1 identical over 10 bases. J lost 7 bases, V lost 6 bases, and 5 bases had no gene match. The CDR3 extends over 14 amino acids. Germline V gene data show CDR1 as MNHEY and CDR2 as SMNVEV (reference sequence). Together with reference TRBV27 and TRBJ1-4, the CDR3 gives the full variable domain: EAQVTQNPRYLITVTGKKLTVTCSQNMNHEYMSWYRQDPGLGLRQIYYSMNVEVTDKGDVPEGYKVSRKEKRNFPLILESPSPNQTSLYFCASRRRQGAEKLFFGSGTQLSVL.

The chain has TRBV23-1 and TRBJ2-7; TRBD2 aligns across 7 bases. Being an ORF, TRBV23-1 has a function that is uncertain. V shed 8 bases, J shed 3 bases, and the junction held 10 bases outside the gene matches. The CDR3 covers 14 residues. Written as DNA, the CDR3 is TGCGCCAGCGCTGGTGGGCTAGCGGACTACGAGCAGTACTTC. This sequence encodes CASAGGLADYEQYF.

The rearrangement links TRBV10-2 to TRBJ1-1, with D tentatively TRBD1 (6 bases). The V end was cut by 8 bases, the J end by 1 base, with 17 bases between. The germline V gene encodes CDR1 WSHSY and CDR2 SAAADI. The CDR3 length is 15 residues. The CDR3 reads CASSEQGLENTEAFF. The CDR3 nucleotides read TGCGCCAGCTCCGAACAGGGATTGGAGAACACTGAAGCTTTCTTT.

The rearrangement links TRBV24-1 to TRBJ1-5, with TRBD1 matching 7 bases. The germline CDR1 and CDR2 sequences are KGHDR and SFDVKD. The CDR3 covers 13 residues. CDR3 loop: CGPDRLTNQPQHF. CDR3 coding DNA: TGTGGACCGGACAGGCTGACCAATCAGCCCCAGCATTTT.

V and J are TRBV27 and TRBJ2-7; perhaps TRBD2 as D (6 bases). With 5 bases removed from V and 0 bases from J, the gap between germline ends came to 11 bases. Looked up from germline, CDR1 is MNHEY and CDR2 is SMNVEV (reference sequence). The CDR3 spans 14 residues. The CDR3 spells CASSVRGSSYEQYF. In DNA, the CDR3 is TGTGCCAGCAGTGTCCGGGGGAGCTCCTACGAGCAGTACTTC.

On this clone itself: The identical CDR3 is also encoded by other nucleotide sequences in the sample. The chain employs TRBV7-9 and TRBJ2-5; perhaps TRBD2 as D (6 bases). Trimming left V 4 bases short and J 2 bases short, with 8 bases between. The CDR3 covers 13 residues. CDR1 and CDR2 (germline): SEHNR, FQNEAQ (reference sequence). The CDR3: CASSWGVQETQYF. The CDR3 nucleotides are TGTGCCAGCAGCTGGGGGGTACAAGAGACCCAGTACTTC.

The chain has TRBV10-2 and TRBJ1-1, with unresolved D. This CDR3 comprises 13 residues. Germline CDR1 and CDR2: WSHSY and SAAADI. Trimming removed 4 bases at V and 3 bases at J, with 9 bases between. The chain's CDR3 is CASSGSGYTEAFF. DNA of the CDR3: TGCGCCAGCAGTGGATCGGGGTACACTGAAGCTTTCTTT.

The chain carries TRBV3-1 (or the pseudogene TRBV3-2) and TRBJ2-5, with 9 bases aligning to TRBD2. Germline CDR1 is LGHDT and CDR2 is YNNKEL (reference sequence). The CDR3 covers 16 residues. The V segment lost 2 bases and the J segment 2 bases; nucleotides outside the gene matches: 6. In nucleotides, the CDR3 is TGTGCCAGCAGCCAAAATAGAGCGGGGGGACAAGAGACCCAGTACTTC. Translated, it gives CASSQNRAGGQETQYF.

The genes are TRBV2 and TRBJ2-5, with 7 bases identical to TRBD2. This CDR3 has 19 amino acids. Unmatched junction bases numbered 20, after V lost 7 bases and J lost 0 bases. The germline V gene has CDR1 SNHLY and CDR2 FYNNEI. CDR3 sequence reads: CASIRPGLRDSWYQETQYF. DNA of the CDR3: TGTGCCAGCATACGACCGGGACTACGAGACAGTTGGTACCAAGAGACCCAGTACTTC.

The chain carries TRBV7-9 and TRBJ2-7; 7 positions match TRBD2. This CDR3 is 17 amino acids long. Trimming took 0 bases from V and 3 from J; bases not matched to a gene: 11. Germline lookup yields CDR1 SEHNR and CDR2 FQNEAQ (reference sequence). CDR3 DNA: TGTGCCAGCAGCTTAGCGGGCCCTACAGCGGGGCACTACGAGCAGTACTTC. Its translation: CASSLAGPTAGHYEQYF.